One sample yielded the 31 T cell receptor beta chains listed below, sequenced in a study of T cell changes during pregnancy in multiple sclerosis (dated by TCRdb to the late 2010s). The library was obtained by the immunoSEQ multiplex PCR assay. TCRdb took over this immuneACCESS table, retaining in-frame rearrangements with V and J assigned. Such tables are incomplete; in checked studies, under half of the missing clones stem from an unresolved V gene, and the remainder is unexplained. The sample data list tens of thousands of clones, and approximately 93% of these were observed just once. 2.5% to 4% of the sample comes from the top ten. The source was CD8+ T cells from peripheral blood mononuclear cells, collected in the second trimester of pregnancy. The receptors stem from a female donor with multiple sclerosis, enrolled in a pregnancy study.

V gene TRBV11-1 combines with J gene TRBJ2-1, with D perhaps matching TRBD2 (5 bases). Trimming cost V 2 bases and J 8 bases, with 13 bases left between them. The CDR3 totals 14 residues. Germline V gene lookup returns CDR1 SGHAT and CDR2 FQDESV (reference sequence). For the CDR3, the DNA is TGTGCCAGCAGCTTAATGGACCCCGGGGATGAGCAGTTCTTC. Translating gives CASSLMDPGDEQFF. The whole variable domain, filled in from reference TRBV11-1 and TRBJ2-1, reads EAEVAQSPRYKITEKSQAVAFWCDPISGHATLYWYRQILGQGPELLVQFQDESVVDDSQLPKDRFSAERLKGVDSTLKIQPAELGDSAMYLCASSLMDPGDEQFFGPGTRLTVL.

The J gene is TRBJ1-2, the V gene TRBV9; D ambiguous. This CDR3 is built from 15 residues. The V and J ends lost 4 bases and 4 bases respectively, with 17 bases between them. The germline CDR1 and CDR2 sequences are SGDLS and YYNGEE. CDR3 sequence: CASSPTEGIFYGYTF. In DNA form, the CDR3 reads TGTGCCAGCAGCCCTACAGAGGGCATATTCTATGGCTACACCTTC.

The CDR3 DNA reads as TGTGCCAGCAGCGCGGGACAGATTCAAGAGACCCAGTACTTC. Its translation: CASSAGQIQETQYF. This rearrangement joins TRBV7-9 to TRBJ2-5; perhaps TRBD1 as D (7 bases). The CDR3 length is 14 residues. CDR1 SEHNR and CDR2 FQNEAQ come from the germline V gene (reference sequence). With 5 bases removed from V and 2 bases from J, the gap between germline ends came to 12 bases.

This chain connects TRBV6-1 to TRBJ1-4, with 7 nucleotides matching TRBD1. Germline CDR1 is MNHNS and CDR2 is SASEGT. Trimming cost V 3 bases and J 6 bases; bases outside gene matches: 1. The CDR3 is 13 residues long. For the CDR3, the DNA is TGTGCCAGCAGTGAGGGGACAGATGAAAAACTGTTTTTT. The encoded protein is CASSEGTDEKLFF.

This clone was seen just once. CDR3 sequence: CASRLTLDRVYTDTQYF. The CDR3, as DNA: TGTGCAAGTCGGCTGACGCTTGACAGGGTATACACAGATACGCAGTATTTT. The chain recombines TRBV12-2 with TRBJ2-3; the table gives TRBD1 as D, unverified against the DNA. TRBV12-2 is described as a pseudogene. This CDR3 has 17 amino acids.

The chain combines TRBV6-1 with TRBJ1-2, with a tentative D call TRBD1 (6 bases). CDR3 length equals 15 residues. Germline lookup yields CDR1 MNHNS and CDR2 SASEGT. V lost 2 bases and J lost 7, with 17 bases in between. CDR3 nucleotides: TGTGCCAGCAGTGAACCGCGACAGGTTTATAGTGGCTACACCTTC. Its protein product is CASSEPRQVYSGYTF.

This chain connects TRBV5-4 to TRBJ2-3; 7 bases align to TRBD1. In germline, CDR1 is SGHNT, CDR2 YYREEE (reference sequence). The CDR3 contains 15 residues. J lost 4 bases, V lost 5 bases, and 10 bases had no gene match. Here the CDR3 reads CASRGQESGADTQYF. The CDR3 DNA reads TGTGCCAGCAGAGGACAGGAGAGTGGAGCAGATACGCAGTATTTT.

The chain uses TRBV5-4 and TRBJ2-5, with 9 bases lining up with TRBD1. Gene TRBJ2-7 matches the end of the DNA better, so the J call may be wrong. Germline CDR1 and CDR2: SGHNT and YYREEE (reference sequence). The CDR3 spans 14 residues. The DNA of the CDR3 is TGTGCCAGCAGCTTTGGACAGGGGCCCTACGAGCAGTACTTC. It translates to CASSFGQGPYEQYF.

The V call is TRBV27, the J call TRBJ1-1; TRBD1 aligns across 7 bases. The ends lost 6 bases at V and 4 bases at J; junction bases unmatched: 8. The CDR3 loop spans 14 amino acids. CDR1 and CDR2 (germline): MNHEY, SMNVEV (reference sequence). The CDR3 sequence is CASSPGGGSTEAFF. The CDR3 coding sequence is TGTGCCAGCAGCCCGGGAGGGGGCAGCACTGAAGCTTTCTTT.

The J gene is TRBJ2-5, the V gene TRBV29-1; 7 bases match TRBD1. The end of the DNA is better explained by TRBJ2-7, so the J call may be wrong. Germline loops: CDR1 SQVTM, CDR2 ANQGSEA. CDR3 length equals 14 residues. CDR3 sequence (DNA): TGCAGCGTTGAAGATCCGGGACAGTCCTACGAGCAGTACTTC. It encodes CSVEDPGQSYEQYF.

V and J are TRBV13 and TRBJ2-4; D remains unclear. The CDR3 has 14 residues. Germline V gene sequence: CDR1 PRHDT, CDR2 FYEKMQ (reference sequence). V lost 0 bases to trimming and J lost 1 base, with 4 bases between them. CDR3 region: CASSLGRAKNIQYF. CDR3 coding DNA: TGTGCCAGCAGCTTAGGGCGGGCCAAAAACATTCAGTACTTC.

V is TRBV19 and J is TRBJ2-7; D ambiguous. CDR1 and CDR2 from the germline V gene are LNHDA and SQIVND (reference sequence). The CDR3 runs 15 residues. Trimming removed 7 bases at V and 0 bases at J, with 16 bases between. CDR3 region: CASTLTGTSSYEQYF. The CDR3 DNA reads TGTGCCAGTACCTTGACGGGTACAAGCTCCTACGAGCAGTACTTC.

The rearrangement joins TRBV28 to TRBJ1-1; D perhaps matches TRBD1 (5 bases). The CDR3 consists of 13 residues. Germline V gene data show CDR1 as MDHEN and CDR2 as SYDVKM. V lost 6 bases, J lost 5 bases, and 13 bases lay in between. The CDR3, as DNA: TGTGCCAGCAGCCCCGCAGGGAGGACTGAAGCTTTCTTT. Amino acid sequence: CASSPAGRTEAFF.

V and J are TRBV13 and TRBJ2-1, with TRBD2 as a possible D gene (6 bases). Germline V gives CDR1 PRHDT, CDR2 FYEKMQ (reference sequence). V lost 3 bases and J lost 8, with 14 bases in between. CDR3 length: 14 amino acids. CDR3 amino acids: CASSFRGWGDEQFF. DNA for the CDR3: TGTGCCAGCAGCTTTCGGGGGTGGGGCGATGAGCAGTTCTTC.

The chain employs TRBV7-9 and TRBJ2-7; TRBD2 aligns across 7 bases. The trim removed 3 bases at V and 3 bases at J, leaving 11 bases unmatched. Germline loops: CDR1 SEHNR, CDR2 FQNEAQ (reference sequence). The CDR3 loop spans 16 amino acids. CDR3 nucleotide sequence: TGTGCCAGCAGCTTCCCTAGCGGAGGCAAGGGCTACGAGCAGTACTTC. This sequence encodes CASSFPSGGKGYEQYF.

This sequence joins TRBV5-1 and TRBJ2-3; 15 bases map to TRBD2. The germline V gene has CDR1 SGHRS and CDR2 YFSETQ. The J segment lost 6 bases and the V segment lost 4 bases, leaving 12 bases of the junction unmatched. This CDR3 spans 18 amino acids. In DNA form, the CDR3 reads TGCGCCAGCAGCCCCGGACTAGCGGGAGGGCCAAACCGTGATACGCAGTATTTT. Protein sequence: CASSPGLAGGPNRDTQYF.

The rearrangement uses TRBV7-2 and TRBJ2-7; perhaps TRBD2 as D (5 bases). The CDR3 consists of 13 residues. Germline V lookup: CDR1 SGHTA, CDR2 FQGNSA. V lost 5 bases, J lost 6 bases, and 14 bases lay in between. The chain's CDR3 is CASSIGGLLEQYF. Written as DNA, the CDR3 is TGTGCCAGCAGCATCGGAGGACTCCTCGAGCAGTACTTC. Based on the CDR3 plus reference TRBV7-2 and TRBJ2-7, the full variable domain is GAGVSQSPSNKVTEKGKDVELRCDPISGHTALYWYRQSLGQGLEFLIYFQGNSAPDKSGLPSDRFSAERTGGSVSTLTIQRTQQEDSAVYLCASSIGGLLEQYFGPGTRLTVT.

The chain combines TRBV30 with TRBJ2-1, with 8 bases aligning to TRBD2. Germline-derived CDR1 and CDR2 are GTSNPN and SVGIG (reference sequence). The V gene end was trimmed by 2 bases and the J gene end by 9 bases; junction bases not matched to a gene: 3. This CDR3 spans 12 amino acids. The CDR3 nucleotides are TGTGCCTGGAGTCCGGGGGGGAGTGAGCAGTTCTTC. Protein product: CAWSPGGSEQFF.

The rearrangement links TRBV7-9 to TRBJ1-5; 7 bases match TRBD1. Germline values: CDR1 SEHNR, CDR2 FQNEAQ (reference sequence). The CDR3 is 12 amino acids. J was trimmed by 5 bases and V by 6 bases; bases with no gene match: 1. CDR3 sequence (DNA): TGTGCCAGCAGTACAGGGGATCAGCCCCAGCATTTT. Translation gives CASSTGDQPQHF.

The rearrangement uses TRBV27 and TRBJ2-5; D is perhaps TRBD2 (5 bases). V was cut by 5 bases and J by 4 bases, with 14 bases left in between. The CDR3 is 14 residues long. Germline loops: CDR1 MNHEY, CDR2 SMNVEV (reference sequence). CDR3 sequence reads: CASSTNTAGETQYF. CDR3 nucleotides: TGTGCCAGCAGTACCAATACGGCGGGAGAGACCCAGTACTTC.

The chain links TRBV5-1 to TRBJ2-5; 9 bases map to TRBD1. CDR3 length equals 13 residues. V trimming: 9 bases; J trimming: 7 bases; junction bases outside the gene matches: 10. Per the germline V gene, CDR1 is SGHRS and CDR2 is YFSETQ. The CDR3 sequence: CATRGQGYGTQYF. CDR3 DNA sequence: TGCGCCACCAGGGGACAGGGATATGGGACCCAGTACTTC.

The sample holds one count of this clone. This chain joins TRBV7-6 and TRBJ2-1, with a weak D call TRBD2 (5 bases). Trimming removed 5 bases from V and 2 bases from J, with 13 bases in between. The CDR3 loop spans 15 amino acids. The germline V gene encodes CDR1 SGHVS and CDR2 FNYEAQ. CDR3 region: CASSLGSSTYNEQFF. The CDR3 coding sequence is TGTGCCAGCAGCCTAGGGAGTTCAACCTACAATGAGCAGTTCTTC.

The rearrangement uses TRBV7-8 and TRBJ1-4; no reliable D call. Germline CDR1 and CDR2: SGHVS and FQNEAQ. Trimming removed 4 bases at V and 7 bases at J, with 7 bases between. This CDR3 comprises 12 residues. Here the CDR3 DNA reads TGTGCCAGCAGCTCGAACGGTGAAAAACTGTTTTTT. Amino acids: CASSSNGEKLFF.

This clone was observed a few times. The V and J genes are TRBV2 and TRBJ2-7; D is possibly TRBD2 (5 bases). V was clipped by 2 bases and J by 7 bases, with 9 bases between them. There are 12 residues in the CDR3. From germline, CDR1 is SNHLY and CDR2 FYNNEI. Written as DNA, the CDR3 is TGTGCCAGCAGTGAAAATCGGAGGGAGCAGTACTTC. Its translation is CASSENRREQYF.

This clone was found once. The V gene is TRBV5-4, the J gene TRBJ2-1; 11 bases line up with TRBD2. Unmatched junction bases numbered 5, after V lost 2 bases and J lost 10 bases. The CDR3 spans 14 residues. The V gene's germline CDR1 is SGHNT and CDR2 YYREEE (reference sequence). The CDR3 is CASSLAIAGGEQFF. CDR3 nucleotide sequence: TGTGCCAGCAGCTTAGCAATAGCGGGAGGGGAGCAGTTCTTC.

V gene TRBV7-8 combines with J gene TRBJ1-1; D uncertain. Germline V gene sequence: CDR1 SGHVS, CDR2 FQNEAQ. V was shortened by 2 bases and J by 4 bases, with 8 bases between the two germline ends. CDR3 length: 13 residues. CDR3 sequence reads: CASSLQAGTEAFF. The CDR3 coding sequence is TGTGCCAGCAGCTTACAGGCGGGCACTGAAGCTTTCTTT.

The CDR3 loop reads CASSHEITGNQPQHF. CDR3 nucleotides: TGTGCCAGCAGTCATGAAATAACAGGCAATCAGCCCCAGCATTTT. The V and J genes are TRBV6-1 and TRBJ1-5; no reliable D call. Trimming left V 5 bases short and J 2 bases short, with 13 bases between. Germline CDR1 is MNHNS and CDR2 is SASEGT. This CDR3 is 15 amino acids long.

This rearrangement joins TRBV9 to TRBJ2-5, with D hard to call. Germline V gene lookup returns CDR1 SGDLS and CDR2 YYNGEE. The length of the CDR3 is 15 residues. Trimming shortened V by 6 bases and J by 4 bases, and 19 bases separated the two germline ends. This chain's CDR3 is CASTPSETVGETQYF. The CDR3 nucleotides are TGTGCCAGCACCCCGTCCGAAACTGTTGGAGAGACCCAGTACTTC.

The genes are TRBV28 and TRBJ1-1; D unclear. V was shortened by 7 bases and J by 5 bases, with 14 bases between the two germline ends. Looked up from germline, CDR1 is MDHEN and CDR2 is SYDVKM. This CDR3 comprises 13 residues. The CDR3 protein is CASKPTGGTEAFF. CDR3 coding DNA: TGTGCCAGCAAACCGACGGGAGGGACTGAAGCTTTCTTT.

The chain couples TRBV4-1 to TRBJ1-1, with D perhaps matching TRBD1 (5 bases). The V gene's germline CDR1 is MGHRA and CDR2 YSYEKL. V gave up 6 bases and J gave up 5 bases, with 16 bases separating them. The CDR3 length is 14 residues. The CDR3, as DNA: TGCGCCAGCAGGCTGTCGGGGGGTGGGACTGAAGCTTTCTTT. It translates to CASRLSGGGTEAFF.

The CDR3 DNA follows: TGTGCCAGCAGTGATCCATGGCAGGTCTATGGCTACACCTTC. This sequence encodes CASSDPWQVYGYTF. V is TRBV6-1 and J is TRBJ1-2, with D uncertain. The CDR3 extends over 14 amino acids. CDR1 is MNHNS and CDR2 is SASEGT in the germline V gene. V was clipped by 3 bases and J by 4 bases, with 12 bases between them.